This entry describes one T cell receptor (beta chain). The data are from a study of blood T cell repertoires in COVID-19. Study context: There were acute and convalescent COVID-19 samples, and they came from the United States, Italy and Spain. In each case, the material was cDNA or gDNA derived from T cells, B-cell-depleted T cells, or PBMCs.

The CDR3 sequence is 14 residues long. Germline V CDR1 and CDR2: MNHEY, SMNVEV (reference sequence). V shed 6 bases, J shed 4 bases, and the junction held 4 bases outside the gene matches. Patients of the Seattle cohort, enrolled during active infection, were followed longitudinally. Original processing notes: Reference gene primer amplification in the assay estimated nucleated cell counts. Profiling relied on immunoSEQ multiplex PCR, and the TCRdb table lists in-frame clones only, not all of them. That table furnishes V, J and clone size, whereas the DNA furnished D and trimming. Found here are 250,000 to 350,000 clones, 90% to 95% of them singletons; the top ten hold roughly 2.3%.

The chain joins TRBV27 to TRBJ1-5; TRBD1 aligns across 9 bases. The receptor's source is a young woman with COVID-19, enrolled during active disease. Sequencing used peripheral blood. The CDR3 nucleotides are TGTGCCAGCAGCTCCGGGACAGGGAATCAGCCCCAGCATTTT. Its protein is CASSSGTGNQPQHF.